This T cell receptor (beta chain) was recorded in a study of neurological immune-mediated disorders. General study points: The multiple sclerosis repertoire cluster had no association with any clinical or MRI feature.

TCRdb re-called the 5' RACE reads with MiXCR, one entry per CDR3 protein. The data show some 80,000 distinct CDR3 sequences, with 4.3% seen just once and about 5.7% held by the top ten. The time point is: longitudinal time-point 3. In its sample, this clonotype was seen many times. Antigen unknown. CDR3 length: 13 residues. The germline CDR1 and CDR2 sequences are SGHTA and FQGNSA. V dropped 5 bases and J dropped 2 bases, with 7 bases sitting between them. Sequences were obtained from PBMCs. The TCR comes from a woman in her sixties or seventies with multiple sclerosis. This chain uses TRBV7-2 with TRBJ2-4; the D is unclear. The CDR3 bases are TGTGCCAGCAGCCAGAGTACCAAAAACATTCAGTACTTC. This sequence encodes CASSQSTKNIQYF.